A single sample is the source of the 4 T cell receptor beta chains below, sequenced in a study of blood T cell repertoires in COVID-19 (dated by TCRdb to 2020 to 2021). Libraries were built with the immunoSEQ multiplex PCR assay. TCRdb limited this immuneACCESS table to in-frame rearrangements with V and J called. A share of clones is missing; checked studies link under half to unresolved V genes, and the rest is unexplained. The sample contains around 360,000 clones, about 90% of them found a single time. The ten largest make up around 1.9% of the sample. Sequencing was performed on PBMCs or T cells enriched from blood (not recorded which). Receptor source: a man aged 35 to 55 in a cohort exposed to, infected with or recovered from COVID-19 (not recorded which).

The chain links TRBV7-9 to TRBJ2-3, with a possible D match to TRBD2 (6 bases). The germline V and J ends were trimmed by 2 bases and 2 bases, with 14 bases remaining between them. Germline V gene sequence: CDR1 SEHNR, CDR2 FQNEAQ (reference sequence). The CDR3 is 16 residues long. CDR3 nucleotide sequence: TGTGCCAGCAGCTTAAGTCGGGTAGCGGTCACAGATACGCAGTATTTT. It yields the protein CASSLSRVAVTDTQYF.

This sequence joins TRBV28 and TRBJ1-2; D is unresolved. Germline loops: CDR1 MDHEN, CDR2 SYDVKM. There are 14 residues in the CDR3. Trimming removed 6 bases from V and 0 bases from J, with 11 bases in between. CDR3 sequence (DNA): TGTGCCAGCAGACCCGCTAGTTCTAACTATGGCTACACCTTC. Translated, it gives CASRPASSNYGYTF.

The gene calls are TRBV30 and TRBJ2-7, with a possible D match to TRBD2 (5 bases). CDR3 length: 14 residues. V was pared by 1 base and J by 6 bases, with 16 bases between. The germline V gene has CDR1 GTSNPN and CDR2 SVGIG (reference sequence). As DNA, the CDR3 is TGTGCCTGGAGTGCGGATAGCGAGCGGCTCGAGCAGTACTTC. This translates into CAWSADSERLEQYF.

V is TRBV28 and J is TRBJ1-1; TRBD1 is a possible D gene (5 bases). This CDR3 has 12 residues. V lost 3 bases and J 8 bases, leaving 10 bases between the germline ends. Per germline, CDR1 MDHEN and CDR2 SYDVKM. In DNA form, the CDR3 reads TGTGCCAGCAGTTTCGGGGGGACCGAAGCTTTCTTT. This codes for CASSFGGTEAFF.